The 25 T cell receptor beta chains presented below share a single source sample, sequenced in a study of cytomegalovirus exposure and HLA in healthy donors. Sequencing was performed with immunoSEQ multiplex PCR; in TCRdb, only in-frame clones are kept and a portion is missing. The table lists 90,000 to 150,000 clones, approximately 88% of them singletons. Material for sequencing was PBMCs. The receptor source for this set is a woman in her late teens or twenties in good health and CMV-seropositive.

The chain uses TRBV19 and TRBJ2-5, with 8 bases identical to TRBD1. Germline V gene data show CDR1 as LNHDA and CDR2 as SQIVND (reference sequence). This CDR3 has 16 amino acids. The V gene end was trimmed by 5 bases and the J gene end by 0 bases; junction bases not matched to a gene: 8. As DNA, the CDR3 is TGTGCCAGTAGTGGATGGGGACAGGAGTACCAAGAGACCCAGTACTTC. Translating gives CASSGWGQEYQETQYF.

V usage is TRBV7-2 and J usage is TRBJ1-1; unclear D gene. The CDR3 has 14 residues. Looked up from germline, CDR1 is SGHTA and CDR2 is FQGNSA. Between the trimmed V and J ends, which lost 3 bases and 0 bases, there was a span of 8 bases. CDR3: CASSLARMNTEAFF. The CDR3 nucleotides read TGTGCCAGCAGCTTGGCTCGCATGAACACTGAAGCTTTCTTT.

The chain has TRBV28 and TRBJ1-1, with D perhaps TRBD1 (6 bases). The V and J ends lost 5 bases and 8 bases respectively, with 18 bases between them. CDR3 size: 14 residues. Germline lookup yields CDR1 MDHEN and CDR2 SYDVKM. CDR3 sequence: CASSTTGRRYEAFF. CDR3 in DNA: TGTGCCAGCAGTACCACAGGGCGGAGGTACGAAGCTTTCTTT.

The J gene is TRBJ2-6, the V gene TRBV4-3; D call uncertain. Trimming left V 3 bases short and J 1 base short, with 4 bases between. The germline V gene has CDR1 LGHNA and CDR2 YSLEER. The CDR3 runs to 14 residues. As DNA, the CDR3 is TGCGCCAGCAGCCACCCTTCTGGGGCCAACGTCCTGACTTTC. Protein: CASSHPSGANVLTF.

This clone showed up just a few times. The genes are TRBV6-5 and TRBJ1-1, with TRBD1 identical over 8 bases. V lost 2 bases, J lost 7 bases, and 3 bases stayed unmatched. Germline V lookup: CDR1 MNHEY, CDR2 SVGAGI. CDR3 length: 13 amino acids. CDR3 in DNA: TGTGCCAGCAGTTACCAGGGGGCAAGTGAAGCTTTCTTT. It translates to CASSYQGASEAFF.

This clone was counted a few times. V is TRBV18 and J is TRBJ2-2; tentative D call: TRBD1 (6 bases). V was cut by 3 bases and J by 5 bases, with 10 bases left in between. Germline V CDR1 and CDR2: KGHSH, LQKENI. The CDR3 sequence is 14 residues long. The CDR3 DNA is TGTGCCAGCTCACCTCCAGGGGTTACCGGGGAGCTGTTTTTT. Its protein product is CASSPPGVTGELFF.

This clone was seen only once. This chain uses TRBV9 with TRBJ2-7; 10 bases are shared with TRBD1. With 5 bases clipped from V and 4 bases from J, the junction kept 9 bases outside the gene matches. Germline V gene lookup returns CDR1 SGDLS and CDR2 YYNGEE. The CDR3 length is 15 residues. The CDR3 sequence: CASSHQGTGVYEQYF. The CDR3 region has the DNA TGTGCCAGCAGTCATCAGGGGACAGGGGTGTACGAGCAGTACTTC.

CDR3 sequence: CASSSDRNIYGYTF. The CDR3 DNA follows: TGTGCCAGCAGCTCCGACAGGAACATCTATGGCTACACCTTC. The chain joins TRBV5-6 to TRBJ1-2, with D possibly being TRBD1 (6 bases). Deletions cut 3 bases from V and 4 bases from J, with 13 bases between. Germline CDR1 is SGHDT and CDR2 is YYEEEE. There are 14 residues in the CDR3.

Concerning this clone: Distinct nucleotide sequences in the sample also encode this CDR3. The chain is built from TRBV29-1 and TRBJ2-7; 7 bases are shared with TRBD1. Per the germline V gene, CDR1 is SQVTM and CDR2 is ANQGSEA. V shed 5 bases and J 1 base; nucleotides not matched to a gene: 2. The CDR3 consists of 12 residues. The CDR3 DNA is TGCAGCGTTAGGACAGGTTCCTACGAGCAGTACTTC. This codes for CSVRTGSYEQYF.

This sequence joins TRBV18 and TRBJ2-7, with 7 bases aligning to TRBD1. In germline, CDR1 is KGHSH, CDR2 LQKENI. CDR3 size: 12 residues. After removal of 5 bases from V and 5 bases from J, the junction contained 3 bases not matched to a gene. CDR3 bases: TGTGCCAGCTCAGACAGGGTCCACGAGCAGTACTTC. It translates to CASSDRVHEQYF. Full variable domain (missing parts from reference TRBV18 and TRBJ2-7): NAGVMQNPRHLVRRRGQEARLRCSPMKGHSHVYWYRQLPEEGLKFMVYLQKENIIDESGMPKERFSAEFPKEGPSILRIQQVVRGDSAAYFCASSDRVHEQYFGPGTRLTVT.

As regards this clone: Mismatch with germline at one junction end may stem from a read error. The chain links TRBV7-7 to TRBJ2-1; perhaps TRBD2 as D (6 bases). The germline gives CDR1 SSHAT, CDR2 FNYEAQ (reference sequence). The CDR3 extends over 14 amino acids. Here the CDR3 reads CASSKTGTPNEQFF. The CDR3 DNA reads as TGTGCTAGCAGCAAGACCGGGACTCCCAATGAGCAGTTCTTC.

A single count supports this clone. V gene TRBV2 combines with J gene TRBJ1-3, with 8 bases that match TRBD1. The V and J ends lost 6 bases and 3 bases, in that order; junction bases with no gene match: 4. CDR3 length equals 14 residues. Per germline, CDR1 SNHLY and CDR2 FYNNEI. DNA of the CDR3: TGTGCCAGCAGGCAAACAGGGGGTGGAAACACCATATATTTT. As protein: CASRQTGGGNTIYF. Supplemented by reference TRBV2 and TRBJ1-3, the full variable domain reads EPEVTQTPSHQVTQMGQEVILRCVPISNHLYFYWYRQILGQKVEFLVSFYNNEISEKSEIFDDQFSVERPDGSNFTLKIRSTKLEDSAMYFCASRQTGGGNTIYFGEGSWLTVV.

The chain is built from TRBV2 and TRBJ2-7; 9 bases fit TRBD1. From germline, CDR1 is SNHLY and CDR2 FYNNEI. The CDR3 spans 13 residues. The V gene end was trimmed by 8 bases and the J gene end by 3 bases; junction bases not matched to a gene: 5. The CDR3 spells CASFRDRDYEQYF. As DNA, the CDR3 is TGTGCCAGCTTCCGGGACAGGGACTACGAGCAGTACTTC.

This chain connects TRBV7-6 to TRBJ1-4; TRBD1 aligns across 7 bases. After removal of 1 base from V and 7 bases from J, the junction contained 0 bases not matched to a gene. Germline V CDR1 and CDR2: SGHVS, FNYEAQ. CDR3 length: 13 amino acids. In DNA form, the CDR3 reads TGTGCCAGCAGCTTAGGACAGGGTGAAAAACTGTTTTTT. Amino acid sequence: CASSLGQGEKLFF.

The chain combines TRBV4-2 with TRBJ1-2; weak D call: TRBD1 (5 bases). This CDR3 region has 17 residues. Germline V gene sequence: CDR1 LGHNA, CDR2 YNFKEQ. Between the trimmed V and J ends, which lost 2 bases and 2 bases, there was a span of 18 bases. The CDR3 DNA follows: TGTGCCAGCAGCCAAAACCCAGGAGGGGCGGGGAACTATGGCTACACCTTC. Protein: CASSQNPGGAGNYGYTF.

This clone came up a few times. The chain links TRBV10-3 to TRBJ1-4; no clear D gene. Germline assignment: CDR1 ENHRY and CDR2 SYGVKD. Trimming left V 3 bases short and J 8 bases short, with 7 bases between. The CDR3 contains 12 residues. CDR3 sequence (DNA): TGTGCCATCAGTGAAAGGAGAGAAAAACTGTTTTTT. Residues: CAISERREKLFF.

The chain couples TRBV12-5 to TRBJ2-1, with 13 positions matching TRBD2. The CDR3 covers 15 residues. CDR1 is LGHNT and CDR2 is FRNRAP in the germline V gene. V dropped 8 bases and J dropped 12; count of bases not matched to a gene: 13. CDR3 region: CASTGLAGVGRRQFF. The CDR3 DNA reads as TGTGCTAGTACAGGACTAGCGGGAGTAGGAAGACGGCAGTTCTTC.

V usage is TRBV27 and J usage is TRBJ1-1; D is unresolved. Germline values: CDR1 MNHEY, CDR2 SMNVEV (reference sequence). Trimming cost V 0 bases and J 4 bases, with 21 bases left between them. The CDR3 is 18 amino acids. CDR3 residues: CASSLSNRLASRGTEAFF. The CDR3, as DNA: TGTGCCAGCAGTTTATCGAACCGACTTGCGAGTCGGGGCACTGAAGCTTTCTTT.

This clone came up once. The chain carries TRBV11-2 and TRBJ2-2, with 13 bases matching TRBD2. Per the germline V gene, CDR1 is SGHAT and CDR2 is FQNNGV. This CDR3 comprises 16 residues. V shed 7 bases and J 4 bases; nucleotides not matched to a gene: 6. The CDR3 DNA reads as TGTGCCAGCACCCCGGGACTAGCGGGATTCACCGGGGAGCTGTTTTTT. Translated, it gives CASTPGLAGFTGELFF.

The rearrangement joins TRBV4-1 to TRBJ2-3, with 7 bases identical to TRBD1. Per germline, CDR1 MGHRA and CDR2 YSYEKL. The CDR3 runs 15 residues. Trimming took 5 bases from V and 3 from J; bases not matched to a gene: 8. The CDR3 sequence is CASSKATGKTDTQYF. In DNA, the CDR3 is TGCGCCAGCAGCAAGGCGACAGGGAAAACAGATACGCAGTATTTT.

Written as DNA, the CDR3 is TGTGCCAGCAGCCAAGAGGCTAGCGGGAGGTTCGGAGAGCAGTACTTC. Residues: CASSQEASGRFGEQYF. The rearrangement links TRBV4-2 to TRBJ2-7; 11 bases map to TRBD2. The germline V gene has CDR1 LGHNA and CDR2 YNFKEQ. The CDR3 is 16 residues long. Trimming took 0 bases from V and 7 from J; bases not matched to a gene: 8.

This chain joins TRBV19 and TRBJ1-1, with 9 bases lining up with TRBD1. In germline, CDR1 is LNHDA, CDR2 SQIVND (reference sequence). Trimming removed 7 bases from V and 8 bases from J; junction bases left unmatched: 11. This CDR3 region has 14 residues. The CDR3 bases are TGTGCCAGTACTTACCTATCGGGGACAGGGGAAGCTTTCTTT. This sequence encodes CASTYLSGTGEAFF.

V usage is TRBV5-1 and J usage is TRBJ1-1; D ambiguous. V lost 6 bases, J lost 7 bases, and 19 bases lay in between. Germline CDR1 and CDR2: SGHRS and YFSETQ. This CDR3 is 14 amino acids long. The CDR3 loop reads CASNTGSIGNEAFF. CDR3 bases: TGCGCCAGCAATACCGGTTCTATCGGGAATGAAGCTTTCTTT. Looking up the rest from reference TRBV5-1 and TRBJ1-1 gives the full variable domain: KAGVTQTPRYLIKTRGQQVTLSCSPISGHRSVSWYQQTPGQGLQFLFEYFSETQRNKGNFPGRFSGRQFSNSRSEMNVSTLELGDSALYLCASNTGSIGNEAFFGQGTRLTVV.

In DNA, the CDR3 is TGTGCCAGCAGCTTAACAAGCGGGGTTACCGGGGAGCTGTTTTTT. Its translation is CASSLTSGVTGELFF. This chain uses TRBV7-9 with TRBJ2-2; 7 bases fit TRBD2. CDR1 and CDR2 from the germline V gene are SEHNR and FQNEAQ (reference sequence). V shed 2 bases and J 5 bases; nucleotides not matched to a gene: 5. The CDR3 contains 15 residues.

The chain links TRBV5-1 to TRBJ1-1; D is perhaps TRBD1 (6 bases). In germline, CDR1 is SGHRS, CDR2 YFSETQ. The ends were cut back, 2 bases at V and 8 bases at J, with 10 bases in the middle. This CDR3 comprises 12 residues. The CDR3 region is CASSFARGEAFF. The CDR3 DNA reads TGCGCCAGCAGCTTTGCTAGGGGGGAAGCTTTCTTT.